The rows below give T cell receptor beta chains drawn from one sample of a study of blood T cell repertoires in COVID-19. Using immunoSEQ multiplex PCR, the repertoire was profiled, and TCRdb retains in-frame clones only, with some absent. Counted here are 110,000 to 150,000 clones, approximately 80% occurring once; the ten biggest clones make up about 7.5%. The sample taken for sequencing was peripheral blood. Every receptor here comes from a human donor in a cohort sampled during active COVID-19. Both conserved end residues are part of each CDR3. The D gene is left open where the match is weak. Clone size is given for some rows only: seen once, a few or many times, or a class if the clone is expanded.

CDR3aa	CDR3nt	v_gene	j_gene	d_gene	abundance
CASSLGWLAGSEQETQYF	TGCGCCAGCAGCTTGGGTTGGCTAGCGGGAAGTGAGCAAGAGACCCAGTACTTC	TRBV5-1	TRBJ2-5	TRBD2	-
CASNFYSRRGTEAFF	TGTGCCAGCAACTTCTACTCCCGGCGGGGAACTGAAGCTTTCTTT	TRBV5-6	TRBJ1-1	-	-
CASSLPTDSYEQYF	TGCGCCAGCAGCTTGCCGACGGACAGCTACGAGCAGTACTTC	TRBV5-1	TRBJ2-7	-	-
CASRRTGPYEQYF	TGTGCCAGCAGACGGACAGGTCCCTACGAGCAGTACTTC	TRBV28	TRBJ2-7	TRBD1	-
CASSSTSYEQYF	TGTGCCAGCAGTTCTACTAGCTACGAGCAGTACTTC	TRBV28	TRBJ2-7	-	-
CASSPIWPSSGELFF	TGTGCCAGCAGCCCCATATGGCCGTCGTCCGGGGAGCTGTTTTTT	TRBV27	TRBJ2-2	-	few
CASSYRGPLYEQYF	TGTGCCAGCAGTTACAGGGGGCCCCTTTACGAGCAGTACTTC	TRBV27	TRBJ2-7	TRBD1	-
CASVRQLNQPQHF	TGTGCCAGCGTAAGACAGTTAAATCAGCCCCAGCATTTT	TRBV28	TRBJ1-5	-	-
CASGAARLAEAFF	TGTGCCAGCGGGGCGGCGCGCTTGGCTGAAGCTTTCTTT	TRBV2	TRBJ1-1	-	-
CASSFRDIPYEQYF	TGTGCCAGCAGTTTCCGGGACATTCCCTACGAGCAGTACTTC	TRBV27	TRBJ2-7	-	-
CASSNVWGLGGSLSHEQFF	TGTGCCAGCAGTAACGTTTGGGGACTAGGGGGTTCCCTTTCCCATGAGCAGTTCTTC	TRBV6-2/TRBV6-3	TRBJ2-1	TRBD2	-
CASSQEASKYYEQYF	TGCGCCAGCAGCCAAGAGGCCAGTAAGTACTACGAGCAGTACTTC	TRBV4-1	TRBJ2-7	-	-
CASSLVSGSGYEQYF	TGTGCCAGCAGCTTAGTCTCCGGGAGTGGCTACGAGCAGTACTTC	TRBV7-2	TRBJ2-7	-	once
CASGGDRGNTEAFF	TGTGCCAGCGGTGGGGACAGGGGGAACACTGAAGCTTTCTTT	TRBV2	TRBJ1-1	TRBD1	-
CATSDLAESGANVLTF	TGTGCCACCAGTGATTTGGCCGAGTCTGGGGCCAACGTCCTGACTTTC	TRBV24-1	TRBJ2-6	-	-
CASSLEGTSYLAGGPSEQFF	TGTGCCAGCAGCTTAGAGGGGACCTCATATCTGGCGGGAGGGCCAAGTGAGCAGTTCTTC	TRBV11-2	TRBJ2-1	TRBD2	once
CASSGQMISYEQYF	TGTGCCAGCAGCGGACAGATGATCTCCTACGAGCAGTACTTC	TRBV28	TRBJ2-7	-	-
CASSVQVDSYEQYF	TGTGCCAGCAGCGTACAGGTAGACTCCTACGAGCAGTACTTC	TRBV9	TRBJ2-7	-	-
CASRGTSGTQDTQYF	TGTGCCAGCAGAGGGACTAGCGGGACGCAAGATACGCAGTATTTT	TRBV2	TRBJ2-3	TRBD2	-
CASRRQGSTNYGYTF	TGTGCCAGCAGGCGACAGGGGTCAACTAACTATGGCTACACCTTC	TRBV6-5	TRBJ1-2	TRBD1	-
CASSSTGGSGNTIYF	TGTGCCAGCAGCAGTACAGGGGGCTCTGGAAACACCATATATTTT	TRBV9	TRBJ1-3	TRBD1	-
CASSSIRDAGYTF	TGTGCCAGCAGTTCGATCAGGGATGCTGGCTACACCTTC	TRBV28	TRBJ1-2	-	few
CASSVGGRDYNEQFF	TGTGCCAGTAGTGTGGGGGGACGAGACTACAATGAGCAGTTCTTC	TRBV19	TRBJ2-1	-	-
CASSRSLALQETQYF	TGTGCCAGCTCACGGAGTCTAGCGCTCCAAGAGACCCAGTACTTC	TRBV18	TRBJ2-5	-	-
CASSQDVGGGHQDTQYF	TGTGCCAGCAGCCAAGATGTAGGTGGAGGGCATCAAGATACGCAGTATTTT	TRBV14	TRBJ2-3	-	-
CASSQDPIVGGAWEKLFF	TGCGCCAGCAGCCAAGATCCTATTGTAGGGGGCGCGTGGGAAAAACTGTTTTTT	TRBV4-1	TRBJ1-4	TRBD1	-
CASSPRDRGDEQYF	TGTGCCAGCTCACCAAGGGACAGGGGCGACGAGCAGTACTTC	TRBV18	TRBJ2-7	TRBD1	-
CASSKGQGDTQYF	TGTGCCAGCAGCAAAGGACAGGGAGATACGCAGTATTTT	TRBV11-2	TRBJ2-3	TRBD1	-
CARSLRAGHTGELFF	TGTGCCAGAAGCTTGAGAGCGGGGCACACCGGGGAGCTGTTTTTT	TRBV5-3	TRBJ2-2	TRBD2	-
CASSQMTVLNTEAFF	TGCGCCAGCAGCCAAATGACAGTGCTGAACACTGAAGCTTTCTTT	TRBV4-1	TRBJ1-1	-	-
CASSPRTSGKLTSSYEQYF	TGTGCCAGCAGCCCCAGGACTAGCGGGAAGCTAACCAGCTCCTACGAGCAGTACTTC	TRBV13	TRBJ2-7	TRBD2	-
CASSKLTSGTYNEQFF	TGTGCCAGCAGTAAGTTGACTAGCGGGACCTACAATGAGCAGTTCTTC	TRBV27	TRBJ2-1	TRBD2	few
CASSATGGGLYF	TGTGCCAGCAGTGCAACCGGGGGGGGACTCTACTTC	TRBV25-1	TRBJ2-7	TRBD2	-
CASSYGTQTNEKLFF	TGTGCCAGCAGTTATGGGACACAGACCAATGAAAAACTGTTTTTT	TRBV6-6	TRBJ1-4	-	-
CASSPLGTSRGELFF	TGTGCCAGCAGTCCCCTTGGGACTAGTCGCGGGGAGCTGTTTTTT	TRBV28	TRBJ2-2	TRBD2	-
CASGRGRAYGYTF	TGTGCCAGTGGTAGGGGGCGCGCCTATGGCTACACCTTC	TRBV7-2	TRBJ1-2	TRBD1	-
CASTSRVSGANVLTF	TGCGCCAGCACCAGCCGGGTCTCTGGGGCCAACGTCCTGACTTTC	TRBV4-3	TRBJ2-6	-	-